This T cell receptor beta chain was captured by sequencing in a study of CD8 T cells in ankylosing spondylitis (TCRdb year 2017). With regard to the full study: To find TCR variants linked to disease, the study profiled T cell receptor beta repertoires in ankylosing spondylitis patients and healthy donors. Peripheral blood was sampled, and synovial fluid was also collected from ankylosing spondylitis patients. The whole study cohort included over 85 healthy donors and 25 ankylosing spondylitis patients. What the research found in general, with its limitations: According to the report, matched synovial fluid samples from ankylosing spondylitis patients were significantly enriched for the disease-linked clones. Some motif variants had previously been reported in the synovial fluid and blood of reactive arthritis patients, which suggests shared mechanisms of disease initiation. A TCR beta motif of several highly homologous amino acid variants appeared characteristic of blood from ankylosing spondylitis patients. The disease-linked clones had a CD8+ phenotype and were found at relatively low frequencies in peripheral blood.

Sequencing was performed on an Illumina HiSeq 2500. TCR beta libraries were prepared by quantitative 5'-RACE with molecular barcodes. The original methods were these. Disease-linked TCR variants were identified with a new computational method built on a probabilistic model of VDJ rearrangement. In TCRdb, the public reads were trimmed at Q25 with fastp and aligned with MiXCR, with productive beta chains retained. Rows with one shared CDR3 protein collapse into an entry with the most common genes and DNA. The V and J calls, along with clone size, are taken from TCRdb and not from the paper's own processing. Present in this sample are fewer than 500,000 distinct CDR3 sequences, 20% to 25% of which were seen just once. Of the sample, less than 20% is held by the ten largest clones. V sheds 8 bases and J sheds 5 bases, leaving 25 bases between their ends. CDR1 LNHNV and CDR2 YYDKDF are derived from the germline V gene (reference sequence). From its cysteine to its phenylalanine, the CDR3 spans 16 amino acids. CDR3 DNA is the only sequence kept; it has 48 bases, read in frame from the first base.

For this clonotype: No cognate antigen has been identified for it. No much larger clonotype is one base removed from it; base qualities were not supplied.

The sample comprised blood, either unsorted or a sorted T cell fraction (not recorded which). The sequence came from a male donor with ankylosing spondylitis. The chain is assembled from TRBV15 and TRBJ2-7; a tentative D call is TRBD1 (6 bases match). The DNA is as follows: TGTGCCACCCGCAACCTAGGGGGAAGTGAATACGACGAGCAGTACTTC. This gives the protein CATRNLGGSEYDEQYF. The CDR3, completed at both ends by the reference TRBV15 and TRBJ2-7 genes, gives the full variable domain DAMVIQNPRYQVTQFGKPVTLSCSQTLNHNVMYWYQQKSSQAPKLLFHYYDKDFNNEADTPDNFQSRRPNTSFCFLDIRSPGLGDTAMYLCATRNLGGSEYDEQYFGPGTRLTVT.